The 15 T cell receptor beta chains reported below all come from one sample, sequenced in a study of shared clonotypes between healthy human individuals. Generated by immunoSEQ multiplex PCR, the TCRdb table keeps only in-frame clones and is missing some. The table includes about 980,000 clones, less than 85% detected once. Sample: memory CD4+ T cells sorted from blood. Subset given: CD45RA-negative fraction. The receptors come from a man aged 18 to 29 in good health.

The V and J genes are TRBV2 and TRBJ2-7, with D unresolved. The CDR3 runs 15 residues. From germline, CDR1 is SNHLY and CDR2 FYNNEI. Trimming stripped 6 bases from V and 3 bases from J, with 18 bases between. The CDR3 region is CASSQLRVLIYEQYF. CDR3 nucleotides: TGTGCCAGCAGCCAACTCCGGGTCCTAATCTACGAGCAGTACTTC.

This chain joins TRBV25-1 and TRBJ1-1, with TRBD1 as a possible D gene (6 bases). V was clipped by 6 bases and J by 1 base, with 15 bases between them. This CDR3 is 15 amino acids long. Germline assignment: CDR1 MGHDK and CDR2 SYGVNS. The CDR3 sequence: CASSDFRTANTEAFF. CDR3 nucleotides: TGTGCCAGCAGCGATTTTAGGACAGCGAACACTGAAGCTTTCTTT.

This chain links TRBV10-3 with TRBJ2-7; TRBD1 aligns across 7 bases. The CDR3 contains 13 residues. V trimming: 6 bases; J trimming: 3 bases; junction bases outside the gene matches: 5. Germline CDR1 ENHRY, CDR2 SYGVKD. For the CDR3, the DNA is TGTGCCATCAGCCCCCGGACAGGCTACGAGCAGTACTTC. It specifies CAISPRTGYEQYF.

In this sample, this clone turned up once. The CDR3 here is CASSLAGSSSYNEQFF. For the CDR3, the DNA is TGTGCCAGCAGCTTAGCGGGCTCCAGCTCCTACAATGAGCAGTTCTTC. The chain uses TRBV11-3 and TRBJ2-1; D call uncertain. CDR3 length: 16 amino acids. Trimming took 1 base from V and 0 from J, leaving 10 bases between them. Germline-derived CDR1 and CDR2 are SGHNT and YENEEA.

The chain carries TRBV18 and TRBJ1-2; D is undetermined. This CDR3 is built from 16 residues. Germline CDR1 and CDR2: KGHSH and LQKENI. Trimming pared 3 bases from V and 5 bases from J, leaving 19 bases between. The CDR3 coding sequence is TGTGCCAGCTCACCCCCATTTTTCCAGTCTCAATATGGCTACACCTTC. This sequence encodes CASSPPFFQSQYGYTF.

This rearrangement joins TRBV27 to TRBJ2-2, with D unresolved. CDR3 length: 13 residues. Trimming pared 8 bases from V and 6 bases from J, leaving 13 bases between. Germline assignment: CDR1 MNHEY and CDR2 SMNVEV (reference sequence). In DNA, the CDR3 is TGTGCCAGCGGCTCCCTCCCCCCCGGGGAGCTGTTTTTT. Its protein product is CASGSLPPGELFF.

Regarding this clone: The sample carries other DNA sequences with the same CDR3. The genes are TRBV30 and TRBJ2-6; D unclear. The germline V gene encodes CDR1 GTSNPN and CDR2 SVGIG (reference sequence). The CDR3 length is 13 residues. The germline V and J ends were trimmed by 5 bases and 0 bases, with 5 bases remaining between them. The CDR3 sequence: CAWGISGANVLTF. The CDR3 coding sequence is TGTGCCTGGGGTATCTCTGGGGCCAACGTCCTGACTTTC.

The V and J genes are TRBV7-9 and TRBJ2-2, with TRBD2 as a possible D gene (6 bases). Trimming took 6 bases from V and 0 from J, leaving 11 bases between them. CDR1 is SEHNR, CDR2 FQNEAQ, per germline (reference sequence). The CDR3 contains 15 residues. The CDR3 reads CASRVGLSNTGELFF. The CDR3 DNA sequence: TGTGCCAGCAGGGTGGGACTGTCGAACACCGGGGAGCTGTTTTTT.

The gene calls are TRBV19 and TRBJ1-5; D gene uncertain. CDR1 LNHDA and CDR2 SQIVND come from the germline V gene (reference sequence). CDR3 length equals 12 residues. V shed 7 bases and J shed 2 bases, with 6 bases lying between them. Here the CDR3 reads CASKVGNQPQHF. The DNA for the CDR3 is TGTGCCAGTAAGGTGGGCAATCAGCCCCAGCATTTT.

The chain is built from TRBV6-5 and TRBJ2-7, with 11 nucleotides matching TRBD2. The trim removed 3 bases at V and 4 bases at J, leaving 8 bases unmatched. Germline V lookup: CDR1 MNHEY, CDR2 SVGAGI. The CDR3 contains 16 residues. The CDR3 bases are TGTGCCAGCAGTTATACCCTGACTAGCGGGGCGTACGAGCAGTACTTC. Amino acid sequence: CASSYTLTSGAYEQYF.

Remarks on this clone: The sample contains more than one DNA sequence encoding this CDR3. CDR3 sequence: CASSLPETGNTIYF. In DNA form, the CDR3 reads TGTGCCAGCAGCTTGCCAGAGACTGGAAACACCATATATTTT. The chain employs TRBV5-4 and TRBJ1-3, with D hard to call. Germline loops: CDR1 SGHNT, CDR2 YYREEE (reference sequence). V was clipped by 1 base and J by 2 bases, with 7 bases between them. This CDR3 is 14 amino acids long.

This clone was detected only a few times. The J gene is TRBJ2-5, the V gene TRBV28; either TRBD1 or TRBD2 may supply D (5 bases each). The V gene lost 6 bases and the J gene lost 5 bases, with 16 bases spanning the gap. The germline gives CDR1 MDHEN, CDR2 SYDVKM. The CDR3 spans 14 residues. In nucleotides, the CDR3 is TGTGCCAGCAGCCCGGGACGGCTCAGGGAGACCCAGTACTTC. Translating gives CASSPGRLRETQYF.

In its sample, this clone was seen many times. The V gene is TRBV19, the J gene TRBJ2-3; the match to TRBD1 covers 8 bases. CDR3 size: 15 residues. Germline trimming cut 3 bases from V and 3 bases from J; bases unmatched to any gene: 5. Germline V lookup: CDR1 LNHDA, CDR2 SQIVND (reference sequence). As DNA, the CDR3 is TGTGCCAGTAGTATCGCAGGGGGCGCAACAGATACGCAGTATTTT. Its translation is CASSIAGGATDTQYF. The whole variable domain, filled in from reference TRBV19 and TRBJ2-3, reads DGGITQSPKYLFRKEGQNVTLSCEQNLNHDAMYWYRQDPGQGLRLIYYSQIVNDFQKGDIAEGYSVSREKKESFPLTVTSAQKNPTAFYLCASSIAGGATDTQYFGPGTRLTVL.

This clone was recorded once. The chain has TRBV18 and TRBJ1-3, with D unclear. V lost 1 base and J lost 0, with 16 bases in between. Germline V gene sequence: CDR1 KGHSH, CDR2 LQKENI. The CDR3 totals 18 residues. The chain's CDR3 is CASSPRASPGLSGNTIYF. The CDR3 coding sequence is TGTGCCAGCTCACCACGAGCTAGCCCTGGGCTCTCTGGAAACACCATATATTTT.

The genes are TRBV28 and TRBJ1-5; D not resolved. The germline V gene has CDR1 MDHEN and CDR2 SYDVKM. Deletions cut 1 base from V and 9 bases from J, with 10 bases between. The CDR3 has 13 amino acids. Written as DNA, the CDR3 is TGTGCCAGCAGTTTATTGGATGATGGGCCCCAGCATTTT. Translating gives CASSLLDDGPQHF.